This TCR beta chain was captured by sequencing in a study of T cell responses to AZD1222 COVID-19 vaccine (TCRdb year 2021). Concerning the study at large: AZD1222 recipients whose second dose came at about 4 weeks and those whose second dose came at about 12 weeks were combined into one group, since spike-specific TCR depth and breadth did not differ between the two schedules. A total of 230 to 250 trial participants underwent TCR sequencing, of whom some 210 received two doses of AZD1222 and roughly 25 received two doses of the MenACWY control vaccine. Trial participants were enrolled by age into 18-55, 56-69 and 70-plus year subgroups, with roughly 150, 30 and 60 TCR-sequenced participants respectively. Paper-wide results and their limitations: The 56-69-year group was small, and its depth increase did not reach significance, likely because of low power. Spike-specific TCR breadth and depth rose significantly after two AZD1222 doses compared with day 0 and with MenACWY recipients. Because no day 14 peak-response samples were available, repertoires were characterized only after the peak T cell response. The whole spike protein was spanned by vaccine-associated CD4 TCRs, and dominant responses were seen in regions 160-218 and 743-854. Most participants were white British and females outnumbered males, and the authors suggested that clonal diversity may have been underestimated. Reportedly, close to half of the unique spike-specific TCRs recognized epitopes lying outside the regions that are mutated in the B.1.351 and B.1.1.7 variants. Conclusions about previously exposed vaccinees are limited because only five to seven AZD1222 recipients were SARS-CoV-2 seropositive at baseline.

The CDR3 regions of human TCRbeta chains were subjected to immunosequencing. As for how the authors treated the data: TCRs in the repertoires were compared against a reference library of SARS-CoV-2-specific TCRs that had been generated with the MIRA antigen-specificity platform. Breadth was defined as the fraction of unique TCRs that were SARS-CoV-2-associated. Depth was defined as the fraction of total T cells that were SARS-CoV-2-associated. Each spike-specific TCR was assigned to its reactive spike region and to a CD4 or CD8 class using the MIRA data. Log10-transformed breadth and depth values were compared by one-way ANOVA with Sidak's multiple comparisons tests. Sourced from immuneACCESS, this table was stored by TCRdb with only in-frame sequences that have V and J called. A share of the clones is absent; for the studies checked, an unresolved V gene accounts for under half, and the remainder has no known explanation. The V and J calls and clone size come from that table; D and trimming were worked out from the DNA. This sample gives 150,000 or so clones in total; approximately 90% of them show up just once. The ten largest clonotypes hold 2.5% to 3% of the sample.

The time point label corresponds to: baseline before first vaccination. Vaccinee samples came from UK trials COV001 and COV002, including a single-blind randomized controlled phase 2/3 trial of AZD1222 (ChAdOx1 nCoV-19) in healthy adults. For TCRbeta chain sequencing, PBMC samples were collected from trial participants at day 0 and at day 28 after the second dose. Notes on this clone: The specificity of this receptor is unknown. Base qualities are not at hand, and no much larger clone is one base apart.

The origin of this receptor is an adult in good health. The sequences come from peripheral blood, collected on day 0 of AZD1222 vaccination.

The CDR3 reads CASSYRGYGYGYTF. The DNA is as follows: TGTGCCAGCAGTTACAGGGGTTACGGCTATGGCTACACCTTC. The chain uses TRBV27 and TRBJ1-2, with 7 bases aligning to TRBD1. The CDR3 measures 14 amino acids from cysteine to phenylalanine. Only the CDR3 DNA stays, 42 bases, in frame from base 1. Germline trimming: 4 bases from V, 4 bases from J; junction bases outside gene matches: 6. CDR1 and CDR2, looked up from the germline V gene (reference sequence), are MNHEY and SMNVEV.